The present T cell receptor beta chain was sequenced within a study of CD8 T cells in Susac syndrome (dated by TCRdb to between 2017 and 2020). At the level of the whole study: Repertoire sequencing was used to test whether CD8+ T cell activation and differentiation in Susac syndrome was antigen driven. The study at large found these results: The TCR sequencing and HLA analysis was acknowledged to have included a relatively small number of individuals.

Trimming removed 6 bases from V and 5 bases from J; the gene matches leave 6 bases unexplained. The CDR3 contains 15 residues, cysteine and phenylalanine counted. Only CDR3 DNA is held: 45 bases, read in frame from base 1. CDR1 is given as SNHLY and CDR2 as FYNNEI, both from the germline V gene. RNA was extracted with the RNeasy kit and 0.5 to 1 ug was reverse transcribed using random hexamers. The immunoSEQ multiplex PCR assay, covering 54 Vbeta and 13 Jbeta segments, was used to amplify TCR beta CDR3 regions. PCR amplification bias was corrected by using a synthetic template baseline for primer optimization and computational correction. Turning to the authors' computational methods: Reads were annotated to V, D and J genes according to IMGT and were analyzed with immunoSEQ Analyzer, with only productive sequences retained. Clonality was calculated as one minus the Shannon entropy normalized by log2 of the number of productive unique sequences. For each patient and control, public and private clones were evaluated among the 100 most prevalent clones. A clone was defined as Susac-specific if it was absent from the healthy and MS cohorts, from some 1,100 published viral clones and from other ImmuneACCESS disease sequences. The raw public data were reprocessed by TCRdb itself: fastp quality trimming at Q25, MiXCR clonotype calling, in-frame beta chains only. Every CDR3 protein is listed once, alongside the most common genes and DNA of its rows. These V and J calls rely on TCRdb rather than the paper's analysis. A total of some 160,000 distinct CDR3 sequences appear in this sample, 92% of them only once. 0.065% to 0.1% of the sample belongs to the ten largest clones.

Peripheral blood CD8+ and CD4+ T cells from healthy donors, Susac syndrome patients and multiple sclerosis patients were profiled using high-throughput TCR beta sequencing. Healthy donors were included as age- and sex-matched controls. CD8+ TEMRA cells were enriched by FACS, while bulk CD8+ and CD4+ T cells were purified by magnetic negative isolation. Blood was drawn into EDTA tubes, processed within 24 hours, and PBMCs were isolated by density gradient centrifugation. PBMCs intended for TCR sequencing were frozen in liquid nitrogen and were later thawed in a 37 degrees C water bath. The sorted or isolated CD4+, CD8+ and CD8+ TEMRA cells had a purity of 90% or higher. Regarding this clonotype: Its antigen is still unknown. Base qualities are missing; no much larger clone stands one base away.

This sequence was found in a human donor in good health. The chain links TRBV2 with TRBJ2-3; 12 nucleotides in the junction match TRBD2. The sample comprised CD4+ T cells from PBMCs. DNA sequence: TGTGCCAGCAGCTTACTAGCGGGAGGAGGAGATACGCAGTATTTT. This encodes CASSLLAGGGDTQYF.